Detailed here is one T cell receptor (beta chain). The target of this receptor is not known. No qualities accompany the bases; no much larger clone lies one base away. To identify antigen-specific CD4+ T cell clonotypes by their expansion, the ViraFEST assay first stimulated PBMC with viral peptide pools and then applied TCR sequencing. After around eleven days of culture, CD4+ T cells were isolated with the EasySep CD4+ T cell isolation kit. Two doses of either the BNT162b2 or the mRNA-1273 mRNA SARS-CoV-2 vaccine were administered to participants. Healthy vaccine recipients had no prior SARS-CoV-2 infection, confirmed by negative nucleocapsid antibodies before and after vaccination. Each well held around 1.9 million PBMC cultured in IMDM containing approximately 5% human AB serum, 9 to 10 IU/ml IL-2 and gentamicin, along with around 11 ug/ml peptides. On days 3 and 7, half of the culture medium was replaced with fresh IL-2-containing medium. Unless noted otherwise, every peptide stimulation condition was grown in triplicate wells. PBMC were separated from whole blood using Ficoll-Paque Plus gradient centrifugation and were then either cryopreserved at -140C or used fresh. The overlapping peptide pools covered the spike proteins of SARS-CoV-2 and of the common cold coronaviruses HCoV-NL63, HCoV-OC43 and HCoV-229E. Genomic DNA was extracted from cultured CD4+ T cells with the QIAamp micro DNA kit.

These data are taken from a study of vaccination effects on CD4 cells after COVID-19 (dated by TCRdb to between 2022 and 2023). Regarding the complete study: Across the study, the median time from the second dose to post-vaccine sampling was 72 days (range 14 to 241). In both COVID-19 convalescent patients and infection-naive vaccine recipients, the study compared SARS-CoV-2 spike-specific CD4+ TCR repertoires from before mRNA vaccination with those from after it. A total of 10 COVID-19 convalescent patients and a handful of SARS-CoV-2-naive healthy vaccine recipients were included in the full study. Cultures from other donors in the study were sequenced using the Oncomine TCR Beta short-read assay on an Illumina iSeq 100. What the research found in general, with its limitations: Clones induced by infection and clones induced by vaccination both contracted markedly at late timepoints after vaccination, which fits with T cell responses waning over time. The study was limited by a small number of convalescent patients, and early post-infection timepoints were lacking. Among healthy vaccine recipients, nearly all vaccine-induced clones were SARS-CoV-2 mono-reactive, and only 1 of 255 was cross-reactive with common cold coronaviruses.

The library was produced with the immunoSEQ multiplex PCR assay. DNA from the CD4+ T cells that had been cultured and isolated underwent TCR beta CDR3 sequencing. Per the authors' processing: Non-productive TCR sequences were removed, reads were trimmed to the CDR3 region, and CDR3s of at least 7 amino acids were retained. The MANAFEST web app was used to pick out antigen-specific clonotypes by comparing their expansion in peptide wells with that in reference cultures. Positive clones required FDR<0.05 expansion versus reference and all other wells, odds ratio above 5, and frequency above 0.1% in two replicate wells. A clonotype was called cross-reactive if it was significantly expanded both in SARS-CoV-2 spike wells and in at least one common cold coronavirus spike condition. CDR3 similarity was assessed by Levenshtein distance using the stringdist R package, and unrooted trees were constructed with ape in R 3.6.1. This is the immuneACCESS table as TCRdb keeps it, with only in-frame sequences that have V and J called. A part of the clones is gone; compared with another copy, unresolved V genes explain less than half, and the rest is unexplained. From that table come the V and J calls and clone size; the DNA was used to work out D and trimming. The sample table holds 25,000 to 35,000 clones, of which around 82% were seen once. Together, the top ten hold over 1.3% of the sample.

The origin of this receptor is a human donor who received a COVID-19 vaccine. Some clones in this sample may be carry-over from other donors' samples. Specimen: CD4+ T cells from PBMCs cultured with HCoV-NL63 spike peptides, collected after COVID-19 vaccination. The cell subset or site label corresponds to: HCoV-NL63 spike overlapping peptide pool stimulation.

The base sequence is TGTGCCAGCAGTGACTCATGGGGGAGGGAAGCTTTCTTT. This codes for CASSDSWGREAFF. The chain was built from TRBV27 and TRBJ1-1; TRBD1 is a weak D gene call, 5 bases matching. CDR1 and CDR2 are read off the germline V gene (reference sequence) as MNHEY and SMNVEV. From its cysteine to its phenylalanine, the CDR3 spans 13 amino acids. Left in the record is the CDR3 DNA by itself, 39 bases read in frame from the first base. V was cut back by 5 bases and J by 8 bases, leaving a gap of 15 bases between them.